This entry describes one T cell receptor beta chain. Its cognate antigen is unknown. These data originate in a study of T cell responses to AZD1222 COVID-19 vaccine. Study-wide results and limits: Increased Spike-specific TCR breadth and depth were observed after two AZD1222 doses.

Germline CDR1 is LNHDA and CDR2 is SQIVND (reference sequence). The CDR3 length is 17 residues. After removal of 5 bases from V and 1 base from J, the junction contained 4 bases not matched to a gene. Using immunoSEQ multiplex PCR, the repertoire was profiled, and TCRdb retains in-frame clones only, with some absent. The table includes approximately 69,000 clones, approximately 87% detected once. J is TRBJ2-1 and V is TRBV19; 14 bases fit TRBD2. The starting material was peripheral blood, obtained 28 days after the second AZD1222 dose. This sequence originates from an adult who received the AZD1222 COVID-19 vaccine. The CDR3: CASSPGTSGSSYNEQFF. CDR3 in DNA: TGTGCCAGTAGTCCTGGGACTAGCGGGAGTTCCTACAATGAGCAGTTCTTC. Full variable domain (rest looked up from reference TRBV19 and TRBJ2-1): DGGITQSPKYLFRKEGQNVTLSCEQNLNHDAMYWYRQDPGQGLRLIYYSQIVNDFQKGDIAEGYSVSREKKESFPLTVTSAQKNPTAFYLCASSPGTSGSSYNEQFFGPGTRLTVL.